These 23 T cell receptor beta chains came from one sample sequenced in a study of cytotoxic CD8 clonotypes in ibrutinib-treated CLL. Profiled with immunoSEQ multiplex PCR; TCRdb holds only in-frame clones, not every one. In the table there are under 200,000 clones, 84% of which are singletons. The material was PBMCs, obtained after 24 months of ibrutinib treatment. The receptors shown here come from a human donor with chronic lymphocytic leukemia.

This chain connects TRBV2 to TRBJ2-1, with a possible D match to TRBD2 (5 bases). This CDR3 has 13 amino acids. The ends were cut back, 6 bases at V and 10 bases at J, with 16 bases in the middle. CDR1 is SNHLY, CDR2 FYNNEI, per germline. The CDR3 sequence: CASSAPGVGEQFF. In DNA form, the CDR3 reads TGTGCCAGCAGCGCCCCCGGGGTCGGCGAGCAGTTCTTC.

The gene calls are TRBV9 and TRBJ1-1; D is undetermined. Per germline, CDR1 SGDLS and CDR2 YYNGEE. Trimming removed 0 bases from V and 2 bases from J, with 8 bases in between. The CDR3 is 14 amino acids. The CDR3 bases are TGTGCCAGCAGCGTAGTCTATGGTAACACTGAAGCTTTCTTT. As protein: CASSVVYGNTEAFF.

V is TRBV28 and J is TRBJ1-1, with a tentative D call TRBD1 (5 bases). V was trimmed by 1 base and J by 5 bases, leaving 11 bases between them. The length of the CDR3 is 14 residues. CDR1 MDHEN and CDR2 SYDVKM come from the germline V gene. The CDR3 DNA reads TGTGCCAGCAGTTTATCGGCAGGGCATACTGAAGCTTTCTTT. Translation gives CASSLSAGHTEAFF. The whole variable domain, filled in from reference TRBV28 and TRBJ1-1, reads DVKVTQSSRYLVKRTGEKVFLECVQDMDHENMFWYRQDPGLGLRLIYFSYDVKMKEKGDIPEGYSVSREKKERFSLILESASTNQTSMYLCASSLSAGHTEAFFGQGTRLTVV.

This clone was seen only once. The chain has TRBV28 and TRBJ1-1, with D maybe TRBD1 (5 bases). V was trimmed by 6 bases and J by 2 bases, leaving 16 bases between them. CDR3 size: 15 residues. Germline assignment: CDR1 MDHEN and CDR2 SYDVKM. CDR3 sequence reads: CASSLQGPVNTEAFF. For the CDR3, the DNA is TGTGCCAGCAGCCTCCAGGGACCAGTAAACACTGAAGCTTTCTTT.

This clone was counted between two and nine times. This sequence joins TRBV5-1 and TRBJ1-1; no clear D gene. The CDR3 is 13 residues long. From germline, CDR1 is SGHRS and CDR2 YFSETQ. Trimming left V 1 base short and J 1 base short, with 5 bases between. For the CDR3, the DNA is TGCGCCAGCAGCTTGATACCGAACACTGAAGCTTTCTTT. Translated, it gives CASSLIPNTEAFF.

This sequence joins TRBV9 and TRBJ2-7; 10 bases match TRBD2. The CDR3 length is 17 residues. V shed 0 bases and J 6 bases; nucleotides not matched to a gene: 12. Germline lookup yields CDR1 SGDLS and CDR2 YYNGEE. This CDR3 is CASSVGGTSATGGEQYF. DNA for the CDR3: TGTGCCAGCAGCGTAGGTGGGACTAGCGCGACTGGTGGCGAGCAGTACTTC.

CDR3 DNA sequence: TGTGCCAGTAGACTAGGGACAGGGTTCCCCGCAAGTTCCGGGGAGCTGTTTTTT. Translating it yields CASRLGTGFPASSGELFF. The chain employs TRBV19 and TRBJ2-2; 9 bases match TRBD1. The CDR3 runs 18 residues. V shed 6 bases and J 6 bases; nucleotides not matched to a gene: 17. CDR1 and CDR2 from the germline V gene are LNHDA and SQIVND (reference sequence).

The chain employs TRBV30 and TRBJ2-7, with a possible D match to TRBD2 (6 bases). The V end was cut by 4 bases, the J end by 6 bases, with 22 bases between. Germline V gene lookup returns CDR1 GTSNPN and CDR2 SVGIG (reference sequence). The CDR3 is made up of 15 amino acids. CDR3 DNA sequence: TGTGCCTGGAACCTGGGACTGTCGCCCAATGGCGAGCAGTACTTC. Amino acid sequence: CAWNLGLSPNGEQYF.

The J gene is TRBJ1-5, the V gene TRBV5-4, with D unresolved. V was trimmed by 4 bases and J by 0 bases, leaving 17 bases between them. The CDR3 is made up of 17 amino acids. Per germline, CDR1 SGHNT and CDR2 YYREEE (reference sequence). CDR3 nucleotides: TGTGCCAGCAGCATAAGGACGGTTTTGTATAGCAATCAGCCCCAGCATTTT. It is translated as CASSIRTVLYSNQPQHF. The full variable domain, completed using reference TRBV5-4 and TRBJ1-5, is ETGVTQSPTHLIKTRGQQVTLRCSSQSGHNTVSWYQQALGQGPQFIFQYYREEENGRGNFPPRFSGLQFPNYSSELNVNALELDDSALYLCASSIRTVLYSNQPQHFGDGTRLSIL.

The sample holds a few counts of this clone. This chain joins TRBV30 and TRBJ1-2; the D gene is possibly TRBD1 (5 bases). The germline gives CDR1 GTSNPN, CDR2 SVGIG (reference sequence). Trimming pared 8 bases from V and 7 bases from J, leaving 11 bases between. The CDR3 loop spans 10 amino acids. The CDR3 sequence is CALEGAGYTF. CDR3 DNA sequence: TGTGCCCTGGAAGGGGCTGGCTACACCTTC.

The rearrangement joins TRBV18 to TRBJ2-2; D assignment may be TRBD1 or TRBD2 (5 bases each). The CDR3 is 13 residues long. Germline values: CDR1 KGHSH, CDR2 LQKENI. V gave up 5 bases and J gave up 4 bases, with 8 bases separating them. The CDR3: CASSGGTTGELFF. Here the CDR3 DNA reads TGTGCCAGCTCAGGGGGAACCACCGGGGAGCTGTTTTTT.

This rearrangement joins TRBV5-5 to TRBJ2-3; D gene uncertain. Germline CDR1 is SGHKS and CDR2 is YYEKEE (reference sequence). With 2 bases removed from V and 6 bases from J, the gap between germline ends came to 13 bases. This CDR3 has 14 residues. In DNA, the CDR3 is TGTGCCAGCAGCTTCATTTGGGGTCGGGATACGCAGTATTTT. Translating gives CASSFIWGRDTQYF.

This sequence joins TRBV7-9 and TRBJ2-3, with D possibly TRBD2 on 6 matching bases. Germline V gene sequence: CDR1 SEHNR, CDR2 FQNEAQ (reference sequence). V shed 6 bases and J shed 6 bases, with 10 bases lying between them. The CDR3 contains 12 residues. CDR3 amino acids: CASRGLGDTQYF. CDR3 nucleotide sequence: TGTGCCAGCAGGGGACTCGGGGATACGCAGTATTTT.

The gene calls are TRBV7-9 and TRBJ1-5; tentative D call: TRBD1 (5 bases). CDR3 length: 15 residues. V lost 4 bases, J lost 4 bases, and 14 bases lay in between. CDR1 SEHNR and CDR2 FQNEAQ come from the germline V gene (reference sequence). The CDR3 region is CASSSWQGLNQPQHF. The CDR3, as DNA: TGTGCCAGCAGCTCGTGGCAGGGTCTAAATCAGCCCCAGCATTTT.

This clone was seen many times. The rearrangement joins TRBV19 to TRBJ2-1; the match to TRBD2 covers 8 bases. Germline V gene lookup returns CDR1 LNHDA and CDR2 SQIVND (reference sequence). The ends lost 7 bases at V and 9 bases at J; junction bases unmatched: 14. The CDR3 covers 15 residues. The CDR3 nucleotides are TGTGCCAGTATCGCGACTAGCGCTGTACAGGTTGAGCAGTTCTTC. Amino acid sequence: CASIATSAVQVEQFF.

This sequence joins TRBV5-4 and TRBJ1-1, with D possibly TRBD1 on 5 matching bases. The V and J ends lost 4 bases and 4 bases respectively, with 17 bases between them. The CDR3 length is 15 residues. Germline-derived CDR1 and CDR2 are SGHNT and YYREEE (reference sequence). CDR3: CASSHGGGRSTEAFF. The CDR3 DNA is TGTGCCAGCAGCCATGGGGGGGGTCGGAGCACTGAAGCTTTCTTT.

The V call is TRBV28, the J call TRBJ1-3; the D is unclear. In germline, CDR1 is MDHEN, CDR2 SYDVKM. There are 14 residues in the CDR3. With 4 bases removed from V and 0 bases from J, the gap between germline ends came to 7 bases. CDR3 coding DNA: TGTGCCAGCAGTTGGCCAGCCTCTGGAAACACCATATATTTT. This gives the protein CASSWPASGNTIYF.

V is TRBV7-3 and J is TRBJ1-1, with a tentative D call TRBD1 (5 bases). This CDR3 is built from 14 residues. Germline lookup yields CDR1 SGHTA and CDR2 FQGTGA. V was cut by 5 bases and J by 0 bases, with 10 bases left in between. Written as DNA, the CDR3 is TGTGCCAGCAGCCCACAGGCCCTGAACACTGAAGCTTTCTTT. This translates into CASSPQALNTEAFF. The variable domain in full, with the rest retrieved from reference TRBV7-3 and TRBJ1-1, is GAGVSQTPSNKVTEKGKYVELRCDPISGHTALYWYRQSLGQGPEFLIYFQGTGAADDSGLPNDRFFAVRPEGSVSTLKIQRTERGDSAVYLCASSPQALNTEAFFGQGTRLTVV.

V is TRBV5-6 and J is TRBJ2-1; D may be TRBD2 (5 bases). CDR1 SGHDT and CDR2 YYEEEE come from the germline V gene. The CDR3 is 14 amino acids. V dropped 0 bases and J dropped 12 bases, with 16 bases sitting between them. The CDR3: CASSLAYGRAGQFF. CDR3 nucleotide sequence: TGTGCCAGCAGCTTGGCTTATGGCCGGGCGGGGCAGTTCTTC.

This sequence joins TRBV6-5 and TRBJ1-5; 9 bases are shared with TRBD1. V lost 6 bases and J lost 6; bases outside the gene matches: 6. Per germline, CDR1 MNHEY and CDR2 SVGAGI. CDR3 size: 14 residues. The CDR3 is CASRGQGRGQPQHF. The CDR3, as DNA: TGTGCCAGCAGGGGACAGGGACGGGGTCAGCCCCAGCATTTT.

The table lists this clone with a few counts. V usage is TRBV30 and J usage is TRBJ2-5; 7 bases map to TRBD1. The CDR3 covers 15 residues. The J segment lost 4 bases and the V segment lost 3 bases, leaving 11 bases of the junction unmatched. CDR1 is GTSNPN, CDR2 SVGIG, per germline (reference sequence). The CDR3 loop is CAWSPPTGVLETQYF. The CDR3 region has the DNA TGTGCCTGGAGCCCCCCAACAGGGGTGCTAGAGACCCAGTACTTC.

This clone is a singleton in its sample. The chain combines TRBV6-1 with TRBJ2-3, with TRBD2 matching 10 bases. The CDR3 extends over 15 amino acids. Germline V lookup: CDR1 MNHNS, CDR2 SASEGT. J lost 5 bases, V lost 2 bases, and 4 bases had no gene match. The CDR3 region has the DNA TGTGCCAGCAGTGAAAATAGCGGGAGGATAGATACGCAGTATTTT. It is translated as CASSENSGRIDTQYF.

V gene TRBV5-1 combines with J gene TRBJ2-3; 10 positions agree with TRBD1. This CDR3 has 16 residues. V gave up 4 bases and J gave up 5 bases; unmatched junction bases: 10. Germline CDR1 reads SGHRS; CDR2 reads YFSETQ. The CDR3 region has the DNA TGCGCCAGCAGCCCCGGACAGGGGGTCAATGGAGATACGCAGTATTTT. It translates to CASSPGQGVNGDTQYF.